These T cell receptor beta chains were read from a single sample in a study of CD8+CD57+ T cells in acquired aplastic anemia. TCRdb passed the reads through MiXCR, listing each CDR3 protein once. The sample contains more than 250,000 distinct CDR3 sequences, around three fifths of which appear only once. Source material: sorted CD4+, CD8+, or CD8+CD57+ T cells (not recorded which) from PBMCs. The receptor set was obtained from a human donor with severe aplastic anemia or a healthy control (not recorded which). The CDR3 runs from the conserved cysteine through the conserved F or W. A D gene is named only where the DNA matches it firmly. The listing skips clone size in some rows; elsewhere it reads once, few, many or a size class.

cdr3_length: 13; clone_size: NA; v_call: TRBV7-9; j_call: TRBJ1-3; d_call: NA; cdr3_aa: CASARGHGNTIYF; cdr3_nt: TGTGCCAGCGCGAGGGGCCATGGAAACACCATATATTTT
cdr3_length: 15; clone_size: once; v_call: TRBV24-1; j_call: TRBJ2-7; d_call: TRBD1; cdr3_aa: CATSESGQGSYEQYF; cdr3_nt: TGTGCCACCAGTGAATCGGGACAGGGCTCCTACGAGCAGTACTTC
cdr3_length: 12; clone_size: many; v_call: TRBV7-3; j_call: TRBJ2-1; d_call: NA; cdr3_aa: CASSFGLEEQFF; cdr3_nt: TGTGCCAGCAGCTTTGGACTTGAGGAGCAGTTCTTC
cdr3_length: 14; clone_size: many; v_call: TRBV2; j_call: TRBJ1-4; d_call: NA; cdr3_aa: CASSGTPGQEKLFF; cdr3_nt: TGTGCCAGCAGCGGGACCCCAGGACAGGAAAAACTGTTTTTT
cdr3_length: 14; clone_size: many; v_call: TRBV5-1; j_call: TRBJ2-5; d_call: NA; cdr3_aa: CASSPLGSQETQYF; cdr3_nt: TGCGCCAGCAGCCCCCTAGGGAGTCAAGAGACCCAGTACTTC
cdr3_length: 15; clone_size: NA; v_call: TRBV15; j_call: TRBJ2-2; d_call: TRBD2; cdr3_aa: CATSERDVNTGELFF; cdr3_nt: TGCGCCACCAGCGAGCGGGATGTCAACACCGGGGAGCTGTTTTTT
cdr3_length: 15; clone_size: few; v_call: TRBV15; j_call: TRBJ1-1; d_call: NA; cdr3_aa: CATSRDYQGNAEAFF; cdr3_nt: TGTGCCACCAGCAGAGATTATCAGGGGAACGCTGAAGCTTTCTTT
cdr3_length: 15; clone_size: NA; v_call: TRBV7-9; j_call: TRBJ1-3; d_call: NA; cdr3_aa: CASSLDGDSGNTIYF; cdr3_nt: TGTGCCAGCAGCTTAGACGGGGACTCTGGAAACACCATATATTTT
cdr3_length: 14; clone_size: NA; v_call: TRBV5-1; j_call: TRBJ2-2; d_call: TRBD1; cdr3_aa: CASSWTGTTGELFF; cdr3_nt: TGCGCCAGCAGCTGGACAGGGACCACCGGGGAGCTGTTTTTT
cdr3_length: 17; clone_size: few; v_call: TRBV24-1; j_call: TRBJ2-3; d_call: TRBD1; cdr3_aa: CATSDPEGTGNTDTQYF; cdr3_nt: TGTGCCACCAGTGACCCTGAGGGGACAGGGAACACAGATACGCAGTATTTT
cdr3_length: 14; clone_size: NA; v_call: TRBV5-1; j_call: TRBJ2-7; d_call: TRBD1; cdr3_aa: CASSADRGPYEQYF; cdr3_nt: TGCGCCAGCAGCGCGGACAGGGGCCCCTACGAGCAGTACTTC
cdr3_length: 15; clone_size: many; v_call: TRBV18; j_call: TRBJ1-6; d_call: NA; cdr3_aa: CASSGQSSYNSPLHF; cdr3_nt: TGTGCCAGCTCAGGACAGAGCTCCTATAATTCACCCCTCCACTTT
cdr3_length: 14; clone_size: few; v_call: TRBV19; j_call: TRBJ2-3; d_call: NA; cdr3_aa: CASSNGLGADTQYF; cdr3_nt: TGTGCCAGTAGTAATGGGTTAGGGGCGGATACGCAGTATTTT
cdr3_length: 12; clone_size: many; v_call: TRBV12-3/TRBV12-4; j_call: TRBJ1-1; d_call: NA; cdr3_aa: CASGRSNTEAFF; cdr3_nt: TGTGCCAGCGGGAGATCTAACACTGAAGCTTTCTTT
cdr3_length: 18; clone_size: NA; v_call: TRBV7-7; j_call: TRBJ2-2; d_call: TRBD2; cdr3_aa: CASSPGLAGGPDTGELFF; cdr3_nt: TGTGCTAGCAGCCCGGGACTAGCGGGAGGGCCGGACACCGGGGAGCTGTTTTTT
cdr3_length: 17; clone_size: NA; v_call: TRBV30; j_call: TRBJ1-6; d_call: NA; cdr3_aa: CAWSVFGGSVYNSPLHF; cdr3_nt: TGTGCCTGGAGTGTATTCGGGGGTTCGGTATATAATTCACCCCTCCACTTT
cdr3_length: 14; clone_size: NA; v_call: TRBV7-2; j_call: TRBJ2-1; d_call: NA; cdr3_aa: CAGSPVGGQNEQFF; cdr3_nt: TGTGCCGGCAGCCCAGTAGGGGGGCAAAATGAGCAGTTCTTC
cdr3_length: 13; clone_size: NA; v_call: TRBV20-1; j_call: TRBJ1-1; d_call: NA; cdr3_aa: CSARVGGRTEAFF; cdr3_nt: TGCAGTGCTAGAGTTGGGGGAAGAACTGAAGCTTTCTTT
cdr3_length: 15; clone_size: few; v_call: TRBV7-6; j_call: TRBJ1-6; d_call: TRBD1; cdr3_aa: CASSSSGQGNSPLHF; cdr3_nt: TGTGCCAGCAGCTCCTCCGGACAGGGAAATTCACCCCTCCACTTT
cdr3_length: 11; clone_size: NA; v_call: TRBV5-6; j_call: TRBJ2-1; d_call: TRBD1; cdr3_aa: CASSLGGQGFF; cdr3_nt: TGTGCCAGCAGCTTGGGGGGACAGGGGTTCTTC
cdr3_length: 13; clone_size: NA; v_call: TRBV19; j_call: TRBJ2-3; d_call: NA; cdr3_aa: CASSIEGLDTQYF; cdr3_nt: TGTGCCAGTAGTATAGAAGGACTGGATACGCAGTATTTT
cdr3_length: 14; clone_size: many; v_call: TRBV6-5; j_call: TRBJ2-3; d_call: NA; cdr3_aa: CASKRVLGGDTQYF; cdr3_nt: TGTGCCAGCAAAAGGGTCTTAGGGGGGGATACGCAGTATTTT
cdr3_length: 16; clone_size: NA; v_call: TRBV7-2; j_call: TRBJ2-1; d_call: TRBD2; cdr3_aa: CASSLALAGAEVEQFF; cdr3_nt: TGTGCCAGCAGCTTAGCCCTAGCGGGAGCGGAGGTTGAGCAGTTCTTC
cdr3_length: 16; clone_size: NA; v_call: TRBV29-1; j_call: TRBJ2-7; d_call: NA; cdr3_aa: CSRRVQGTTPSYEQYF; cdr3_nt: TGCAGCAGGCGGGTGCAGGGGACAACCCCTTCCTACGAGCAGTACTTC
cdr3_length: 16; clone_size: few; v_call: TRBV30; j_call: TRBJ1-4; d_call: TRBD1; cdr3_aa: CAWSVGRTGASEKLFF; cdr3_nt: TGTGCCTGGAGTGTAGGTCGTACAGGGGCTTCGGAAAAACTGTTTTTT
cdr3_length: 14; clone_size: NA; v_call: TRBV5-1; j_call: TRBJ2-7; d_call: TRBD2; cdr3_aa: CASSLVQGGYEQYF; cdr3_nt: TGCGCCAGCAGCTTGGTCCAGGGAGGGTACGAGCAGTACTTC
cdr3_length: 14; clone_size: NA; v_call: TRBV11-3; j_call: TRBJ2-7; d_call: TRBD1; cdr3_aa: CASNNRTGIYEQYF; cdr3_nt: TGTGCCAGCAACAACCGGACAGGCATCTACGAGCAGTACTTC
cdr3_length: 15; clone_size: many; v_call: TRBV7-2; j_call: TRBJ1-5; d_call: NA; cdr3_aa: CASSLAGYSNQPQHF; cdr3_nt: TGTGCCAGCAGCTTAGCAGGGTATAGCAATCAGCCCCAGCATTTT
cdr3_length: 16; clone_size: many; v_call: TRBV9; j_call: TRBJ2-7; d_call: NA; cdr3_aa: CASSPGPGARDYEQYF; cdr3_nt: TGTGCCAGCAGCCCCGGGCCGGGGGCGCGGGACTACGAGCAGTACTTC
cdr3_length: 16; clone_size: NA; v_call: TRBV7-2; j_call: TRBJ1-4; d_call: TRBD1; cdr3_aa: CASRWTGVSTNEKLFF; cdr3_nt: TGTGCCAGCAGGTGGACAGGGGTATCAACTAATGAAAAACTGTTTTTT
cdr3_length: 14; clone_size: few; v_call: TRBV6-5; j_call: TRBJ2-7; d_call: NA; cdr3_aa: CASSWGSGPYEQYF; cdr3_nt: TGTGCCAGCAGCTGGGGGTCAGGGCCCTACGAGCAGTACTTC
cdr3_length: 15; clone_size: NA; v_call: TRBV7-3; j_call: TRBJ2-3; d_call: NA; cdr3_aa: CASSLNPSSTDTQYF; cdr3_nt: TGTGCCAGCAGCTTAAACCCCAGTAGCACAGATACGCAGTATTTT
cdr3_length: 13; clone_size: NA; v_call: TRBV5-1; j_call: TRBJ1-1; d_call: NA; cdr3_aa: CASSPDGDTEAFF; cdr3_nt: TGCGCCAGCAGCCCCGATGGGGACACTGAAGCTTTCTTT
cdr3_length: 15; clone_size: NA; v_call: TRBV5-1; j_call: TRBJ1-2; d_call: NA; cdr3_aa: CASSLEGRTNYGYTF; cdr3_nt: TGCGCCAGCAGCTTGGAAGGCAGGACAAACTATGGCTACACCTTC
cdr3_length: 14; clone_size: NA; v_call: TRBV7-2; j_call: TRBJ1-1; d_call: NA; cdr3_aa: CASSLAWWNTEAFF; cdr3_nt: TGTGCCAGCAGCTTAGCCTGGTGGAACACTGAAGCTTTCTTT
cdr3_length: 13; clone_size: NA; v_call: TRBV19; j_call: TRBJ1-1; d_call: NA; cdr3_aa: CASRATGSTEAFF; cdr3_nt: TGTGCCAGTAGAGCGACAGGTTCCACTGAAGCTTTCTTT
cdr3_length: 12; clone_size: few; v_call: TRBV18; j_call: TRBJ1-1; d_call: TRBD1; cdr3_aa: CASSPRDRATQF; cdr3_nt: TGTGCCAGCTCACCCCGGGACAGGGCGACCCAATTT
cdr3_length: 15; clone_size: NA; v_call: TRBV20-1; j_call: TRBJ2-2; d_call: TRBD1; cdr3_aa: CSATRGQGVGGELFF; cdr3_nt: TGCAGTGCCACCCGGGGACAGGGGGTCGGCGGGGAGCTGTTTTTT
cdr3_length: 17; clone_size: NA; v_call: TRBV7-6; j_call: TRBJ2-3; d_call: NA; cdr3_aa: CASSLGRPPKSTDTQYF; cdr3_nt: TGTGCCAGCAGCTTAGGGCGGCCACCCAAGAGCACAGATACGCAGTATTTT
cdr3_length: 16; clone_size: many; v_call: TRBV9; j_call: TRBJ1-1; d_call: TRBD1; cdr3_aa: CASSLRDRGRNTEAFF; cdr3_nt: TGTGCCAGCAGCCTCCGGGACAGGGGGCGTAACACTGAAGCTTTCTTT